Below are 19 T cell receptor beta chains sequenced from a single sample in a study of type 1 regulatory T cells. One entry per CDR3 protein, called by TCRdb with MiXCR from the reads. The sample gives 25,000 or so distinct CDR3 sequences, 72% of which show up once; around an eighth is in the top ten. No antigen has been identified for these receptors. The sample comprised cultured T cells, either the whole culture or a sorted T cell fraction (not recorded which). Sample subset: Tr1-enriched cell product generated in vitro against host alloantigens. The receptors were sampled from a human donor in good health.

V gene TRBV11-1 combines with J gene TRBJ2-7; 8 nucleotides line up with TRBD1. CDR3 size: 14 residues. J gave up 5 bases and V 4 bases, and 7 bases lay outside the gene matches. The germline V gene has CDR1 SGHAT and CDR2 FQDESV (reference sequence). This CDR3 is CASSYYDRGDEQYF. Written as DNA, the CDR3 is TGTGCCAGCAGCTACTACGACAGGGGCGACGAGCAGTACTTC.

The genes are TRBV7-8 and TRBJ2-7; D is perhaps TRBD2 (5 bases). With 0 bases removed from V and 7 bases from J, the gap between germline ends came to 13 bases. Germline values: CDR1 SGHVS, CDR2 FQNEAQ. The CDR3 totals 14 residues. The CDR3 is CASSLAGPGGEQYF. CDR3 nucleotides: TGTGCCAGCAGCTTAGCAGGTCCCGGAGGTGAGCAGTACTTC.

The J gene is TRBJ2-7, the V gene TRBV19, with D possibly TRBD2 on 6 matching bases. V gave up 4 bases and J gave up 2 bases, with 12 bases separating them. The CDR3 loop spans 14 amino acids. Germline CDR1 is LNHDA and CDR2 is SQIVND (reference sequence). As DNA, the CDR3 is TGTGCCAGTAGTACCCGGGACTCGGCCTACGAGCAGTACTTC. Amino acids: CASSTRDSAYEQYF. Full variable domain (remainder filled in from reference TRBV19 and TRBJ2-7): DGGITQSPKYLFRKEGQNVTLSCEQNLNHDAMYWYRQDPGQGLRLIYYSQIVNDFQKGDIAEGYSVSREKKESFPLTVTSAQKNPTAFYLCASSTRDSAYEQYFGPGTRLTVT.

The V gene is TRBV3-1, the J gene TRBJ2-1; 9 bases line up with TRBD1. CDR1 is LGHDT and CDR2 is YNNKEL in the germline V gene (reference sequence). After removal of 5 bases from V and 6 bases from J, the junction contained 5 bases not matched to a gene. CDR3 size: 14 residues. As DNA, the CDR3 is TGTGCCAGCAGCTTCCGGGACAGGGTCAATGAGCAGTTCTTC. Translating gives CASSFRDRVNEQFF.

This clonotype occurred a few times. This chain uses TRBV11-3 with TRBJ1-5; 8 bases fit TRBD1. The CDR3 loop spans 15 amino acids. V was pared by 5 bases and J by 2 bases, with 5 bases of the junction left unmatched. Germline CDR1 reads SGHNT; CDR2 reads YENEEA. Written as DNA, the CDR3 is TGTGCCAGCAGCGCCCCAGGGGGCTGCAATCAGCCCCAGCATTTT. It translates to CASSAPGGCNQPQHF.

The chain links TRBV18 to TRBJ1-1; maybe TRBD1 (6 bases). V lost 4 bases, J lost 6 bases, and 9 bases lay in between. The CDR3 spans 12 residues. Germline V gives CDR1 KGHSH, CDR2 LQKENI. CDR3 bases: TGTGCCAGCTCACGGGGGCGCGCTGAAGCTTTCTTT. It codes for CASSRGRAEAFF. The full variable domain, rest sourced from reference TRBV18 and TRBJ1-1, is NAGVMQNPRHLVRRRGQEARLRCSPMKGHSHVYWYRQLPEEGLKFMVYLQKENIIDESGMPKERFSAEFPKEGPSILRIQQVVRGDSAAYFCASSRGRAEAFFGQGTRLTVV.

This chain joins TRBV11-2 and TRBJ2-3; 8 nucleotides agree with TRBD1. The junction had 6 bases not matched to a gene; V was cut back by 4 bases and J by 0 bases. CDR1 and CDR2 (germline): SGHAT, FQNNGV. The CDR3 has 16 amino acids. CDR3 DNA: TGTGCCAGCAGCTCGCAGGGGGCGATAAGCACAGATACGCAGTATTTT. Its protein is CASSSQGAISTDTQYF.

This clonotype was recorded once. The chain has TRBV20-1 and TRBJ1-2; 7 nucleotides align to TRBD1. From germline, CDR1 is DFQATT and CDR2 SNEGSKA (reference sequence). The ends lost 0 bases at V and 8 bases at J; junction bases unmatched: 9. The CDR3 is 14 amino acids. The CDR3 protein is CSARDEGGARGYTF. CDR3 in DNA: TGCAGTGCTAGAGATGAAGGGGGCGCGAGGGGCTACACCTTC.

A note on this clonotype: A junction end diverges from the germline sequence, so it may reflect a read error. The genes are TRBV2 and TRBJ2-2; D may match TRBD1 or TRBD2 (5 bases each). The CDR3 covers 14 residues. Looked up from germline, CDR1 is SNHLY and CDR2 is FYNNEI. The CDR3 protein is CASRGETNTGELFF. Written as DNA, the CDR3 is TGTGCCAGCAGGGGGGAGACGAATACCGGGGAGCTGTTTTTT.

The J gene is TRBJ2-1, the V gene TRBV6-6; maybe TRBD2 (6 bases). V was clipped by 4 bases and J by 1 base, with 11 bases between them. Germline CDR1 reads MNHNY; CDR2 reads SVGAGI (reference sequence). The CDR3 loop spans 15 amino acids. This CDR3 is CASSLGGESYNEQFF. The CDR3 DNA follows: TGTGCCAGCAGTTTAGGCGGGGAATCCTACAATGAGCAGTTCTTC.

The V gene is TRBV6-4, the J gene TRBJ1-3; a weak D match, TRBD1 (6 bases). Germline V gene data show CDR1 as MRHNA and CDR2 as SNTAGT. Trimming pared 0 bases from V and 0 bases from J, leaving 9 bases between. The CDR3 has 16 amino acids. The CDR3 coding sequence is TGTGCCAGCAGTGACTCACCGGACAGCTCTGGAAACACCATATATTTT. Encoded protein: CASSDSPDSSGNTIYF.

This rearrangement joins TRBV6-6 to TRBJ2-5; the D gene is possibly TRBD2 (7 bases). Germline CDR1 MNHNY, CDR2 SVGAGI (reference sequence). V gave up 10 bases and J gave up 2 bases, with 23 bases separating them. The CDR3 is 16 residues long. This CDR3 is CATSGGPLEVQETQYF. The CDR3 DNA is TGTGCCACTTCCGGGGGGCCTCTGGAGGTACAAGAGACCCAGTACTTC.

This clonotype was observed once. J is TRBJ2-6 and V is TRBV12-3 or TRBV12-4, with TRBD2 as a possible D gene (6 bases). The CDR3 is made up of 19 amino acids. Trimming took off 1 base at V and 2 bases at J, with 18 bases between the two ends. Written as DNA, the CDR3 is TGTGCCAGCAGTTTAGATGGATTGCGCGGGGAGGCTGGGGCCAACGTCCTGACTTTC. This gives the protein CASSLDGLRGEAGANVLTF.

This chain joins TRBV6-2 or TRBV6-3 and TRBJ2-7; 7 bases are a match to TRBD2. V lost 3 bases and J lost 6; bases outside the gene matches: 5. CDR1 and CDR2 from the germline V gene are MNHEY and SVGEGT. This CDR3 is 13 amino acids long. The CDR3 sequence is CASSYFGGGEQYF. As DNA, the CDR3 is TGTGCCAGCAGTTATTTCGGCGGGGGCGAGCAGTACTTC.

The sample holds a few counts of this clonotype. The chain has TRBV20-1 and TRBJ2-7; possibly TRBD1 or TRBD2 for D (5 bases each). V lost 1 base and J 0 bases, leaving 13 bases between the germline ends. Germline V gene sequence: CDR1 DFQATT, CDR2 SNEGSKA (reference sequence). The CDR3 loop spans 15 amino acids. CDR3 protein: CSARGDGAFSYEQYF. The CDR3, as DNA: TGCAGTGCTAGAGGCGACGGGGCCTTCTCCTACGAGCAGTACTTC.

The rearrangement links TRBV2 to TRBJ2-1; D ambiguous. With 7 bases removed from V and 7 bases from J, the gap between germline ends came to 17 bases. The CDR3 covers 14 residues. Germline-derived CDR1 and CDR2 are SNHLY and FYNNEI. Here the CDR3 DNA reads TGTGCCAGCAAGGCCCGCGGAGTTTCAAATGAGCAGTTCTTC. Translating gives CASKARGVSNEQFF.

This chain links TRBV5-6 with TRBJ2-1; 8 bases match TRBD1. Germline V lookup: CDR1 SGHDT, CDR2 YYEEEE. With V trimmed by 7 bases and J by 1 base, 10 bases remained unmatched. This CDR3 spans 16 amino acids. The CDR3 is CASGYYTGGSYNEQFF. In nucleotides, the CDR3 is TGTGCCAGCGGATACTACACAGGGGGATCCTACAATGAGCAGTTCTTC.

CDR3 sequence reads: CASSPVGIAEQETQYF. As DNA, the CDR3 is TGCGCCAGCAGCCCAGTGGGGATAGCAGAACAAGAGACCCAGTACTTC. This chain joins TRBV4-1 and TRBJ2-5; D not resolved. Trimming took off 4 bases at V and 2 bases at J, with 17 bases between the two ends. The CDR3 extends over 16 amino acids. Germline CDR1 and CDR2: MGHRA and YSYEKL.

The chain employs TRBV11-1 and TRBJ1-1; D remains unclear. CDR3 length equals 14 residues. Trimming removed 2 bases from V and 5 bases from J, with 12 bases in between. Per germline, CDR1 SGHAT and CDR2 FQDESV (reference sequence). As DNA, the CDR3 is TGTGCCAGCAGCTTAAAGCCGGGAATGACTGAAGCTTTCTTT. Encoded protein: CASSLKPGMTEAFF.